The clone carrying this T cell receptor beta chain was picked up a small number of times. The antigen is not known. Libraries were prepared by immunoSEQ multiplex PCR; TCRdb keeps only in-frame clonotypes and omits some of them. The sample records approximately 50,000 clones, about 86% being singletons. This entry belongs to a study of T cells in localized non-small cell lung cancer. Findings and limits, study-wide: Adjacent lung exhibited a median of around 60 among the 100 most abundant tumor clones.

CDR1 GTSNPN and CDR2 SVGIG come from the germline V gene (reference sequence). This CDR3 is built from 14 residues. Trimming at V came to 3 bases and at J to 8 bases, leaving 10 bases not matched to a gene. The J gene is TRBJ1-2, the V gene TRBV30, with 9 nucleotides matching TRBD1. This clonotype originated in a man aged 40 to 70 with stage II lung adenocarcinoma. The sample in question was PBMCs, obtained before any cancer treatment. The CDR3 bases are TGTGCCTGGAGCCCTGGGGACAGGGTACCCGGCTACACCTTC. Protein product: CAWSPGDRVPGYTF. Using reference TRBV30 and TRBJ1-2 for the parts outside the CDR3, the full variable domain is SQTIHQWPATLVQPVGSPLSLECTVEGTSNPNLYWYRQAAGRGLQLLFYSVGIGQISSEVPQNLSASRPQDRQFILSSKKLLLSDSGFYLCAWSPGDRVPGYTFGSGTRLTVV.